The 16 T cell receptor beta chains given below trace back to one sample, sequenced in a study of cytomegalovirus exposure and HLA in healthy donors. PCR employed 60 Vbeta and 13 Jbeta primers. The table came from immunoSEQ multiplex PCR; TCRdb's copy has only in-frame clones and leaves some out. The sample lists roughly 150,000 clones, 75% to 90% seen once, with about 1.2% in the top ten. The source material was PBMCs. The receptors originated from a boy aged 2 to 10 in good health and CMV-seronegative.

The chain links TRBV9 to TRBJ2-1; weak D call: TRBD2 (5 bases). This CDR3 contains 14 residues. The germline CDR1 and CDR2 sequences are SGDLS and YYNGEE. Trimming stripped 0 bases from V and 7 bases from J, with 11 bases between. The CDR3 DNA reads as TGTGCCAGCAGCGTAGAGAGGGATCGGAATGAGCAGTTCTTC. This codes for CASSVERDRNEQFF.

The V gene is TRBV7-2, the J gene TRBJ2-2; D not resolved. The CDR3 has 13 residues. Germline V gene data show CDR1 as SGHTA and CDR2 as FQGNSA. The V and J ends lost 0 bases and 6 bases respectively, with 5 bases between them. CDR3 sequence reads: CASSLARAGELFF. The CDR3 DNA is TGTGCCAGCAGCTTAGCTCGCGCCGGGGAGCTGTTTTTT.

The rearrangement joins TRBV5-4 to TRBJ2-5; 11 bases are shared with TRBD1. Looked up from germline, CDR1 is SGHNT and CDR2 is YYREEE (reference sequence). CDR3 length: 15 amino acids. V dropped 0 bases and J dropped 5; count of bases not matched to a gene: 3. CDR3: CASSLGGTGGETQYF. DNA for the CDR3: TGTGCCAGCAGCTTGGGTGGGACAGGGGGTGAGACCCAGTACTTC.

The rearrangement links TRBV6-1 to TRBJ1-5, with 7 bases identical to TRBD1. J lost 3 bases, V lost 8 bases, and 10 bases had no gene match. Germline values: CDR1 MNHNS, CDR2 SASEGT. This CDR3 is built from 15 residues. CDR3 protein: CASGDSLATNQPQHF. In nucleotides, the CDR3 is TGTGCCAGCGGGGACAGCCTAGCGACCAATCAGCCCCAGCATTTT.

The chain combines TRBV5-4 with TRBJ1-4, with a possible D match to TRBD1 (6 bases). The CDR3 runs to 14 residues. The V and J ends lost 7 bases and 7 bases respectively, with 17 bases between them. Per germline, CDR1 SGHNT and CDR2 YYREEE (reference sequence). The CDR3 nucleotides read TGTGCCAGCTCCTCAGGGGTAGGGAGTGAAAAACTGTTTTTT. Its protein product is CASSSGVGSEKLFF.

In DNA, the CDR3 is TGTGCCAGCAGCAGGGAAAGGATGTTCTACGAGCAGTACTTC. Its translation is CASSRERMFYEQYF. The genes are TRBV6-5 and TRBJ2-7, with TRBD1 as a possible D gene (5 bases). The CDR3 totals 14 residues. Germline CDR1 is MNHEY and CDR2 is SVGAGI. The V end was cut by 6 bases, the J end by 3 bases, with 15 bases between.

This chain links TRBV7-8 with TRBJ2-1; 14 nucleotides line up with TRBD2. V lost 9 bases to trimming and J lost 5 bases; unmatched junction nucleotides: 6. Looked up from germline, CDR1 is SGHVS and CDR2 is FQNEAQ. The CDR3 totals 15 residues. This CDR3 reads CASQPGLAGDNEQFF. CDR3 DNA sequence: TGTGCCAGTCAACCGGGACTAGCGGGAGACAATGAGCAGTTCTTC.

The rearrangement links TRBV25-1 to TRBJ2-5, with no clear D. Germline CDR1 MGHDK, CDR2 SYGVNS. Trimming left V 1 base short and J 4 bases short, with 7 bases between. This CDR3 comprises 13 residues. The CDR3: CASSELSSETQYF. The CDR3 DNA follows: TGTGCCAGCAGTGAATTAAGCTCAGAGACCCAGTACTTC.

J is TRBJ1-1 and V is TRBV2; tentative D call: TRBD1 (5 bases). V lost 6 bases and J lost 3, with 17 bases in between. CDR1 and CDR2 from the germline V gene are SNHLY and FYNNEI. The CDR3 spans 15 residues. CDR3 DNA: TGTGCCAGCAGGGGGACTACCTTTGGGCACACTGAAGCTTTCTTT. Protein product: CASRGTTFGHTEAFF. The complete variable domain, with remaining parts taken from reference TRBV2 and TRBJ1-1, reads EPEVTQTPSHQVTQMGQEVILRCVPISNHLYFYWYRQILGQKVEFLVSFYNNEISEKSEIFDDQFSVERPDGSNFTLKIRSTKLEDSAMYFCASRGTTFGHTEAFFGQGTRLTVV.

This chain connects TRBV18 to TRBJ1-2; D may be TRBD1 (6 bases). CDR1 KGHSH and CDR2 LQKENI come from the germline V gene. The CDR3 spans 14 residues. The ends were cut back, 1 base at V and 5 bases at J, with 11 bases in the middle. CDR3 in amino acids: CASSPREGEYGYTF. The CDR3, as DNA: TGTGCCAGCTCACCACGGGAGGGGGAGTATGGCTACACCTTC.

This clone was found a few times. This chain connects TRBV2 to TRBJ2-3, with 8 bases identical to TRBD2. CDR3 length equals 14 residues. Germline V lookup: CDR1 SNHLY, CDR2 FYNNEI. V trimming: 7 bases; J trimming: 6 bases; junction bases outside the gene matches: 9. The CDR3 region has the DNA TGTGCCAGCAAGGTCGGGGGGGCGGGGGATACGCAGTATTTT. It is translated as CASKVGGAGDTQYF.

The chain uses TRBV7-9 and TRBJ1-3; TRBD1 is a possible D gene (5 bases). Germline V gene sequence: CDR1 SEHNR, CDR2 FQNEAQ (reference sequence). This CDR3 spans 14 amino acids. The V gene lost 9 bases and the J gene lost 4 bases, with 16 bases spanning the gap. The CDR3 region is CASSGLWAGNTIYF. The CDR3 region has the DNA TGTGCCAGTTCAGGGTTGTGGGCCGGAAACACCATATATTTT.

In its sample, this clone was seen a few times. The V call is TRBV19, the J call TRBJ2-5, with 8 bases fitting TRBD2. Trimming cost V 8 bases and J 4 bases; bases outside gene matches: 6. This CDR3 spans 13 amino acids. CDR1 is LNHDA and CDR2 is SQIVND in the germline V gene (reference sequence). The CDR3 nucleotides are TGTGCCAGTCGGGGGGGGAATGGAGAGACCCAGTACTTC. Translated, it gives CASRGGNGETQYF.

The V call is TRBV7-2, the J call TRBJ2-7; TRBD1 is a possible D gene (5 bases). V lost 5 bases and J lost 4, with 15 bases in between. CDR3 length: 14 amino acids. Germline CDR1 SGHTA, CDR2 FQGNSA. The CDR3 here is CASSLNFKGYEQYF. The CDR3 coding sequence is TGTGCCAGCAGCCTTAACTTCAAGGGGTACGAGCAGTACTTC.

The chain links TRBV7-2 to TRBJ2-7; 15 bases agree with TRBD2. The CDR3 contains 19 residues. Trimming cost V 6 bases and J 0 bases; bases outside gene matches: 12. From germline, CDR1 is SGHTA and CDR2 FQGNSA. The CDR3 is CASRPGTGLAGGGSYEQYF. The CDR3, as DNA: TGTGCCAGCAGGCCTGGAACGGGACTAGCGGGAGGAGGCTCCTACGAGCAGTACTTC.

This clone was seen only a few times. This sequence joins TRBV6-1 and TRBJ1-2; 8 bases map to TRBD1. Unmatched junction bases numbered 8, after V lost 4 bases and J lost 1 base. This CDR3 contains 16 residues. Germline-derived CDR1 and CDR2 are MNHNS and SASEGT. The CDR3 here is CASSGDLDRGNYGYTF. CDR3 nucleotides: TGTGCCAGCAGTGGGGACCTCGACAGGGGTAACTATGGCTACACCTTC.